The present T cell receptor beta chain was sequenced within a study of OX40 agonist ivuxolimab in advanced cancers. The data were produced by immunoSEQ multiplex PCR, yet TCRdb's version contains in-frame clones alone and is incomplete. The sample yields about 33,000 clones, about 87% seen once. The receptor was isolated from an adult with an advanced solid tumor such as melanoma, head and neck, liver or kidney cancer. Source: CD4+ or CD8+ T cells sorted from blood, taken in a trial of the OX40 agonist ivuxolimab.

The DNA of the CDR3 is TGCGCCAGCGCCCGACCTAGGTCCTACAATGAGCAGTTCTTC. This encodes CASARPRSYNEQFF. The V and J genes are TRBV5-1 and TRBJ2-1; no clear D. This CDR3 spans 14 amino acids. The germline gives CDR1 SGHRS, CDR2 YFSETQ. Trimming shortened V by 7 bases and J by 1 base, and 12 bases separated the two germline ends. The whole variable domain, filled in from reference TRBV5-1 and TRBJ2-1, reads KAGVTQTPRYLIKTRGQQVTLSCSPISGHRSVSWYQQTPGQGLQFLFEYFSETQRNKGNFPGRFSGRQFSNSRSEMNVSTLELGDSALYLCASARPRSYNEQFFGPGTRLTVL.